These 7 T cell receptor beta chains were sequenced from one sample in a study of CD8+CD57+ T cells in acquired aplastic anemia. Both TCR beta VDJ combination and CDR3 sequence profiling were carried out. Genomic DNA was the template for this profiling. TCRdb reanalysed the reads using MiXCR and keeps one entry per CDR3 protein. The sample yields around 430,000 distinct CDR3 sequences, 25% to 40% seen once. Individuals selected for sequencing had exhibited CD8+CD57+ cell expansion on flow cytometry. Sample: sorted CD4+, CD8+, or CD8+CD57+ T cells (not recorded which) from PBMCs. All receptors derive from a human donor with aplastic anemia.

The rearrangement uses TRBV6-6 and TRBJ1-1, with D unresolved. V lost 0 bases and J lost 0, with 8 bases in between. The CDR3 contains 15 residues. CDR1 and CDR2 from the germline V gene are MNHNY and SVGAGI (reference sequence). The CDR3 DNA is TGTGCCAGCAGTTACTCTCAGTTAATGAACACTGAAGCTTTCTTT. It encodes CASSYSQLMNTEAFF.

This clonotype occurred a few times. V is TRBV2 and J is TRBJ1-5; D unresolved. The CDR3 runs 13 residues. V was clipped by 3 bases and J by 6 bases, with 9 bases between them. Per germline, CDR1 SNHLY and CDR2 FYNNEI. In nucleotides, the CDR3 is TGTGCCAGCAGTGATGACGGGGTTCAGCCCCAGCATTTT. Encoded protein: CASSDDGVQPQHF. Combining the CDR3 with reference TRBV2 and TRBJ1-5 gives the whole variable domain EPEVTQTPSHQVTQMGQEVILRCVPISNHLYFYWYRQILGQKVEFLVSFYNNEISEKSEIFDDQFSVERPDGSNFTLKIRSTKLEDSAMYFCASSDDGVQPQHFGDGTRLSIL.

Comment on this clonotype: A much more abundant neighbour one base away suggests this may be a read error. The chain recombines TRBV19 with TRBJ2-7; 9 bases match TRBD2. The germline CDR1 and CDR2 sequences are LNHDA and SQIVND (reference sequence). The CDR3 sequence is 16 residues long. The V and J ends lost 5 bases and 5 bases, in that order; junction bases with no gene match: 13. The CDR3 DNA reads as TGTGCCAGTAGTGTTAGTAGCGGGGGCTTCACCCACGAGCAGTACTTC. Its protein is CASSVSSGGFTHEQYF.

Ten or more counts support this clonotype. The chain combines TRBV9 with TRBJ2-7; TRBD1 matches 9 bases. The ends lost 4 bases at V and 1 base at J; junction bases unmatched: 6. CDR3 length: 15 amino acids. Germline assignment: CDR1 SGDLS and CDR2 YYNGEE. Here the CDR3 reads CASSLGQGRSYEQYF. For the CDR3, the DNA is TGTGCCAGCAGCCTGGGACAGGGTCGGTCCTACGAGCAGTACTTC.

The V call is TRBV11-2, the J call TRBJ2-3, with D possibly being TRBD1 (5 bases). This CDR3 is 15 amino acids long. Germline V gives CDR1 SGHAT, CDR2 FQNNGV. The ends were cut back, 5 bases at V and 2 bases at J, with 14 bases in the middle. CDR3 DNA sequence: TGTGCCAGCAGCACTCGACAGTTTAACACAGATACGCAGTATTTT. It translates to CASSTRQFNTDTQYF.

This clonotype was seen only a few times. The CDR3 DNA follows: TGTGCCAGCAGCCGGGGACTTTCGAACACTGAAGCTTTCTTT. It yields the protein CASSRGLSNTEAFF. The chain couples TRBV11-2 to TRBJ1-1; weak D call: TRBD1 (5 bases). The CDR3 length is 14 residues. The germline V and J ends were trimmed by 5 bases and 1 base, with 11 bases remaining between them. Per germline, CDR1 SGHAT and CDR2 FQNNGV.

This clonotype was recorded at least ten times. The V gene is TRBV15, the J gene TRBJ2-7; D might be TRBD2 (5 bases). V lost 0 bases and J lost 0, with 9 bases in between. The germline CDR1 and CDR2 sequences are LNHNV and YYDKDF (reference sequence). The CDR3 spans 15 residues. CDR3 in amino acids: CATSRDTRISYEQYF. The CDR3 nucleotides read TGTGCCACCAGCAGAGATACTAGGATCTCCTACGAGCAGTACTTC.